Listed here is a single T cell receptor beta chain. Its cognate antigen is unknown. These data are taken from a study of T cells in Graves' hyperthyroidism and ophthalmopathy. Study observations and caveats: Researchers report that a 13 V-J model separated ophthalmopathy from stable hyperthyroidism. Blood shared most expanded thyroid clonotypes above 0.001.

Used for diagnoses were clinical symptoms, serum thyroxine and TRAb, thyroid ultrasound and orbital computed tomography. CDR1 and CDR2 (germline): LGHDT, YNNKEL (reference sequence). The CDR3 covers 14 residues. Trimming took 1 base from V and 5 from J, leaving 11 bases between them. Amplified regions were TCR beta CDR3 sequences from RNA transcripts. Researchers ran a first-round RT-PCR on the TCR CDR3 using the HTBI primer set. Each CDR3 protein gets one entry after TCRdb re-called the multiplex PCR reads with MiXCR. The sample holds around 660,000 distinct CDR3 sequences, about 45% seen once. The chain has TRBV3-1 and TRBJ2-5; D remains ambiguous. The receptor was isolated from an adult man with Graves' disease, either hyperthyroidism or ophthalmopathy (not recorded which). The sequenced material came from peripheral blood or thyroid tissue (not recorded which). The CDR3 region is CASSQGIGWETQYF. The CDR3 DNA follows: TGTGCCAGCAGCCAAGGTATAGGATGGGAGACCCAGTACTTC.